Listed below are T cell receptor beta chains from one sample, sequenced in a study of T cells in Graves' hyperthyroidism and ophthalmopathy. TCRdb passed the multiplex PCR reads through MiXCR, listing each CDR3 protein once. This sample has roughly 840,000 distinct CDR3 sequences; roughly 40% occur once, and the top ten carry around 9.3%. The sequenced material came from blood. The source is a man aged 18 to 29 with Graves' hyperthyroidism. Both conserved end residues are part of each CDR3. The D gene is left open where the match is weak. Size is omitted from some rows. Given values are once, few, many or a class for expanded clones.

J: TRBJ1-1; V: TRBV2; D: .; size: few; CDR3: CAGIGRDTEAFF; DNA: TGTGCCGGCATAGGTAGGGACACTGAAGCTTTCTTT
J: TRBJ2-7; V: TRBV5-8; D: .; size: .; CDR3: CASSFTPGQKYSYEQYF; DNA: TGTGCCAGCAGCTTCACTCCGGGACAAAAATACTCCTACGAGCAGTACTTC
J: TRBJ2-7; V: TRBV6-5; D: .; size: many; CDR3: CASLAGEGVSYEQYF; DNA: TGTGCCAGCTTAGCTGGAGAGGGGGTGTCCTACGAGCAGTACTTC
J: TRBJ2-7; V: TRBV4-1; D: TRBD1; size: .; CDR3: CASSQEGTGIHGQYF; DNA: TGCGCCAGCAGCCAAGAGGGGACAGGGATCCATGGGCAGTACTTC
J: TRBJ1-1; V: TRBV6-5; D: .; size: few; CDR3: CASSYGGATSTEAFF; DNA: TGTGCCAGCAGTTACGGAGGGGCCACATCAACTGAAGCTTTCTTT
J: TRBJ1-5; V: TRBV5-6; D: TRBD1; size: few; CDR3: CASSQTGTGNQPQHF; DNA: TGTGCCAGCAGCCAAACCGGGACAGGGAATCAGCCCCAGCATTTT
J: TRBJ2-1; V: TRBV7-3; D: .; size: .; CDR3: CASSLDREDEQFF; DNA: TGTGCCAGCAGCCTAGACAGGGAGGATGAGCAGTTCTTC
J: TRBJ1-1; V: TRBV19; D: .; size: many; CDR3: CASSTGIEAFF; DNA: TGTGCCAGTAGCACGGGAATTGAAGCTTTCTTT
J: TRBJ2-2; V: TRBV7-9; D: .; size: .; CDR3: CASSLVPGGLFF; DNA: TGTGCCAGCAGTCTCGTTCCCGGGGGGCTGTTTTTT
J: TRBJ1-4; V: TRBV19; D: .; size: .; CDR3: CATLPGGGNERLFF; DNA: TGTGCCACTCTCCCAGGAGGGGGTAATGAAAGACTGTTTTTT
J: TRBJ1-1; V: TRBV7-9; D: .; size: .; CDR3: CASSHLNNEAFF; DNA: TGTGCCAGCAGCCATCTAAACAATGAAGCTTTCTTT
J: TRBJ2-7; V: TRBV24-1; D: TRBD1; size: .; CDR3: CATSDRTGGAGAYEQYF; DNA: TGTGCCACCAGTGATCGGACAGGGGGCGCGGGAGCCTACGAGCAGTACTTC
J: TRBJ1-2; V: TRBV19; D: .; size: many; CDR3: CASSTPGLNYGYTF; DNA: TGTGCCAGTAGTACACCGGGACTGAACTATGGCTACACCTTC
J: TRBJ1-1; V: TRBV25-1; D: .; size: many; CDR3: CASKGESMNTEAFF; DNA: TGTGCCAGCAAGGGTGAGTCGATGAACACTGAAGCTTTCTTT
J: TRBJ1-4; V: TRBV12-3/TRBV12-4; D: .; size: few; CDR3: CASSSQGRGKLFF; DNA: TGTGCCAGCAGTTCACAAGGACGGGGAAAACTGTTTTTT
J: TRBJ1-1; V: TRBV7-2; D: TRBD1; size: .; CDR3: CASVGGQGLMNTEAFF; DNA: TGTGCCAGCGTGGGGGGACAGGGGTTGATGAACACTGAAGCTTTCTTT
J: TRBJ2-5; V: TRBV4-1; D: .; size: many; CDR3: CASSHPEGETQYF; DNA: TGCGCCAGCAGCCATCCTGAGGGGGAGACCCAGTACTTC
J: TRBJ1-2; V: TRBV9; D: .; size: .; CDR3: CASSVGASGNTF; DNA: TGTGCCAGCAGCGTAGGGGCATCTGGAAACACCTTC
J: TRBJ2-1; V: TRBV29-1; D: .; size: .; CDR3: CSVDYDNEQFF; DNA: TGCAGCGTTGATTATGACAATGAGCAGTTCTTC
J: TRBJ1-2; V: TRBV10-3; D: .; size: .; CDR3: CATRGRPTSDYGYTF; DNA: TGTGCCACCCGAGGTCGACCGACATCCGACTATGGCTACACCTTC
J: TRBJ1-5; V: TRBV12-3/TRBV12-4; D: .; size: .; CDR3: CASSTWAGERQPQHF; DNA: TGTGCCAGCAGCACCTGGGCAGGTGAAAGGCAGCCCCAGCATTTT
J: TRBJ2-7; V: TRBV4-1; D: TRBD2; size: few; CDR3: CASSQDPTSDEQYF; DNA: TGCGCCAGCAGCCAAGATCCGACTAGCGACGAGCAGTACTTC
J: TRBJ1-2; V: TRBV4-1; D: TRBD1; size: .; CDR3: CATQDSTGGGGYTF; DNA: TGCGCCACCCAAGACTCGACAGGGGGCGGGGGCTACACCTTC
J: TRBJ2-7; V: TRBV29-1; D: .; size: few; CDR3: CSVLDDPYEQYF; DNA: TGCAGCGTTTTGGACGACCCCTACGAGCAGTACTTC
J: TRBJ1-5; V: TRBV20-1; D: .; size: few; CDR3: CSARDNDQPQHF; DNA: TGCAGTGCTAGAGATAACGATCAGCCCCAGCATTTT
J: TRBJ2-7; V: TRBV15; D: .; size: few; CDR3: CATSPTLAGQSYEQYF; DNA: TGTGCCACCAGTCCGACCCTGGCGGGGCAAAGCTACGAGCAGTACTTC
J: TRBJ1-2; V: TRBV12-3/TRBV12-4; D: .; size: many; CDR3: CASSPQANYGYTF; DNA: TGTGCCAGCAGTCCACAGGCGAACTATGGCTACACCTTC
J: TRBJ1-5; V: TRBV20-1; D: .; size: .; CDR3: CSARGTDNQPQHF; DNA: TGCAGTGCTAGAGGTACAGATAATCAGCCCCAGCATTTT
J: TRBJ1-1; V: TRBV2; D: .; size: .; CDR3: CASSGTDAWDTEAFF; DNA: TGTGCCAGCAGTGGGACCGACGCTTGGGACACTGAAGCTTTCTTT
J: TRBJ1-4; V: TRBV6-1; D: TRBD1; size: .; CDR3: CASTTIAGGYEKLFF; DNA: TGTGCCAGCACCACCATTGCAGGGGGGTATGAAAAACTGTTTTTT
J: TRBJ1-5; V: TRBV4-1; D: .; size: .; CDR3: CASSAIGGGSNQPQHF; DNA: TGCGCCAGCAGCGCCATCGGCGGCGGCAGCAATCAGCCCCAGCATTTT
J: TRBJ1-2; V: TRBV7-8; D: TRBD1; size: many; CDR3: CASSLLGQGGGYTF; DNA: TGTGCCAGCAGCTTACTCGGACAGGGAGGCGGCTACACCTTC
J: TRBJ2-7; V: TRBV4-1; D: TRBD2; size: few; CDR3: CASSQLGEGREQYF; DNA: TGCGCCAGCAGCCAACTGGGGGAGGGACGTGAGCAGTACTTC
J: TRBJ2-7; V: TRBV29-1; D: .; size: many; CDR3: CSVVDSPSYEQYF; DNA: TGCAGCGTCGTTGACAGTCCATCCTACGAGCAGTACTTC
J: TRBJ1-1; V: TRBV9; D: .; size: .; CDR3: CASSEKQGMNTEAFF; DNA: TGTGCCAGCAGCGAAAAACAGGGCATGAACACTGAAGCTTTCTTT
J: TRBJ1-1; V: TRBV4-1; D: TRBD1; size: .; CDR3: CASSRTGGSRAFF; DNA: TGCGCCAGCAGCCGCACAGGGGGCAGCAGGGCTTTCTTT
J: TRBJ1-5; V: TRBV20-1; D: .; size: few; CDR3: CSARGGQNSQPQHF; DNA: TGCAGTGCTAGAGGTGGGCAGAATTCCCAGCCCCAGCATTTT
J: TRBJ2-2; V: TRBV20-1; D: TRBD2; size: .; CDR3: CSARAREGTGELFF; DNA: TGCAGTGCTAGAGCGCGGGAGGGCACCGGGGAGCTGTTTTTT
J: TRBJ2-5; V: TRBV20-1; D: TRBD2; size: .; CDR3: CSARDWGLGQETQYF; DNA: TGCAGTGCTAGAGACTGGGGACTAGGCCAAGAGACCCAGTACTTC
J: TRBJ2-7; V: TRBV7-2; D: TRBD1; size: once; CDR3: CASNGTGTGYHEQYF; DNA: TGTGCCAGCAACGGAACCGGGACAGGGTACCACGAGCAGTACTTC
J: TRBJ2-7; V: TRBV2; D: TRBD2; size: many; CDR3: CASLGGGYEQYF; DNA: TGTGCCAGTCTTGGGGGGGGCTACGAGCAGTACTTC
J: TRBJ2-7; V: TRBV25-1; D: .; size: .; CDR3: CATPRGLGEQYF; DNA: TGTGCCACGCCGCGGGGGCTGGGGGAGCAGTACTTC
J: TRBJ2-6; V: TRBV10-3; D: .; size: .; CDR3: CAISESGGNVLTF; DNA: TGTGCCATCAGTGAGTCCGGGGGCAACGTCCTGACTTTC
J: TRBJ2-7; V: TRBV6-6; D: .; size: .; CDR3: CASSGLQGRYEQYF; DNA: TGTGCCAGCAGTGGCTTACAGGGCAGATACGAGCAGTACTTC
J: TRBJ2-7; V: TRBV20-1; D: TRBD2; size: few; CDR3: CSVQAGGSSYEQYF; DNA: TGCAGTGTCCAAGCGGGAGGGAGCTCCTACGAGCAGTACTTC
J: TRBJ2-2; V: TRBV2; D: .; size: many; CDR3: CASNSDRNTGELFF; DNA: TGTGCCAGCAACAGCGACAGGAACACCGGGGAGCTGTTTTTT
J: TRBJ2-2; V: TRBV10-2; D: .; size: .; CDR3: CASSRQAANTGELFF; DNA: TGTGCCAGCAGTCGACAGGCCGCGAACACCGGGGAGCTGTTTTTT
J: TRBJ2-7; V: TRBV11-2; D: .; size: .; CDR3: CASKQGLTAYEQYF; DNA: TGTGCCAGCAAACAGGGCTTAACAGCCTACGAGCAGTACTTC
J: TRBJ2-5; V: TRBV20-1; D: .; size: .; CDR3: CSARALRGGGETQYF; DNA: TGCAGTGCTAGAGCCCTGAGGGGCGGAGGAGAGACCCAGTACTTC
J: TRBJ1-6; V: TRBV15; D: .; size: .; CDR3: CATSSLALNSPLHF; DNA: TGTGCCACCAGCAGCTTAGCCCTGAACTCACCCCTCCACTTT
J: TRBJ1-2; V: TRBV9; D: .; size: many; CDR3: CASSTEAQGNYGYTF; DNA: TGTGCCAGCAGCACAGAGGCCCAGGGCAACTATGGCTACACCTTC
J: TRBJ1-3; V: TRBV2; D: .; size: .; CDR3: CAIFAAGFSGNTIYF; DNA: TGTGCTATATTTGCCGCGGGGTTCTCTGGAAACACCATATATTTT
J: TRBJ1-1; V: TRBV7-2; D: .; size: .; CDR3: CVSSLGRRDTEAFF; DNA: TGTGTCAGCAGCTTAGGGAGGCGGGACACTGAAGCTTTCTTT
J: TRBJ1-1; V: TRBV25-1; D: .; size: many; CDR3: CASSELPGAGF; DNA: TGTGCCAGCAGTGAATTGCCGGGGGCCGGATTT
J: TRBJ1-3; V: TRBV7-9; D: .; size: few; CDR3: CASSLTQNIPTGNTIYF; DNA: TGTGCCAGCAGCTTAACACAGAATATCCCAACTGGAAACACCATATATTTT
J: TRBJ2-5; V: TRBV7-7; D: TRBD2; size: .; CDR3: CASSLTSAHGGEETQYF; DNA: TGTGCTAGCAGCCTAACTAGCGCCCACGGCGGGGAAGAGACCCAGTACTTC
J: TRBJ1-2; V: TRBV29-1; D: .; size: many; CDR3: CSVVGLTDYGYTF; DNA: TGCAGCGTTGTCGGGCTGACTGACTATGGCTACACCTTC
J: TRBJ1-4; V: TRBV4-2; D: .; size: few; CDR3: CASSPDPLEELFF; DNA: TGTGCCAGCAGCCCCGACCCCCTCGAAGAACTGTTTTTT
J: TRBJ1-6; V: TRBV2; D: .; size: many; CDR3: CASSEGGVGSPLHF; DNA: TGTGCCAGCAGTGAAGGTGGGGTGGGATCACCCCTCCACTTT
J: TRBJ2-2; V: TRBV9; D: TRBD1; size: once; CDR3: CASSPMGQELHTGELFF; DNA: TGTGCCAGCAGCCCGATGGGACAGGAGCTTCACACCGGGGAGCTGTTTTTT